The rows below give T cell receptor beta chains drawn from one sample of a study of CD8+ T cells in alopecia areata. Using immunoSEQ multiplex PCR, the repertoire was profiled, and TCRdb retains in-frame clones only, with some absent. The table has about 97,000 clones, 41% seen once; the top ten hold 1% to 1.5%. Sequenced input: CD4+ T cells sorted from blood. All receptors derive from a human donor with alopecia areata. Each CDR3 is given with its conserved first and last residue. D genes are given only for firm matches. Part of the rows lack a size; the others show once, few, many or a class for expanded clones.

d_gene,j_gene,abundance,v_gene,CDR3aa,CDR3nt
TRBD1,TRBJ1-2,-,TRBV30,CAWRGTGGIRGYTF,TGTGCCTGGAGGGGAACAGGGGGCATTCGTGGCTACACCTTC
-,TRBJ2-1,-,TRBV7-9,CASSLGGPHEQFF,TGTGCCAGCAGCTTAGGCGGGCCCCATGAGCAGTTCTTC
-,TRBJ2-1,-,TRBV30,CAWSEGGWSYNEQFF,TGTGCCTGGAGTGAAGGGGGGTGGTCCTACAATGAGCAGTTCTTC
-,TRBJ2-7,few,TRBV15,CATSSSRGAYEQYF,TGTGCCACCAGCAGTTCTAGGGGAGCCTACGAGCAGTACTTC
-,TRBJ2-7,-,TRBV15,CATSRDISYEQYF,TGTGCCACCAGCAGAGACATCTCCTACGAGCAGTACTTC
-,TRBJ2-6,once,TRBV30,CAWSVQIFGANVLTF,TGTGCCTGGAGTGTCCAAATTTTCGGGGCCAACGTCCTGACTTTC
TRBD2,TRBJ2-3,-,TRBV29-1,CSGMTSGSTDTQYF,TGCAGCGGAATGACTAGCGGGAGTACAGATACGCAGTATTTT
TRBD1,TRBJ2-5,-,TRBV9,CARDRGPETQYF,TGTGCCAGGGACAGGGGTCCGGAGACCCAGTACTTC
-,TRBJ2-7,few,TRBV6-6,CASSLLWGQGYEQYF,TGTGCCAGCAGCCTCCTTTGGGGGCAGGGCTACGAGCAGTACTTC
TRBD2,TRBJ2-5,few,TRBV30,CAWSIGGQETQYF,TGTGCCTGGTCAATCGGGGGGCAAGAGACCCAGTACTTC
-,TRBJ2-3,few,TRBV5-1,CASSLGRHTDTQYF,TGCGCCAGCAGCTTGGGGAGACACACAGATACGCAGTATTTT
TRBD1,TRBJ2-3,-,TRBV2,CASSGGQGTDTQYF,TGTGCCAGCAGTGGGGGACAGGGCACAGATACGCAGTATTTT
-,TRBJ1-1,few,TRBV9,CASSLTWDTEAFF,TGTGCCAGCAGCTTGACGTGGGACACTGAAGCTTTCTTT
-,TRBJ2-5,-,TRBV7-9,CASSPLSLGPLETQYF,TGTGCCAGCAGCCCACTTTCGTTGGGACCACTGGAGACCCAGTACTTC
-,TRBJ2-5,few,TRBV4-1,CASSRITGLPSGETQYF,TGCGCCAGCAGCCGAATCACGGGACTTCCCTCGGGAGAGACCCAGTACTTC
-,TRBJ2-3,few,TRBV29-1,CSVEDPPSTDTQYF,TGCAGCGTTGAAGATCCCCCTAGCACAGATACGCAGTATTTT
-,TRBJ2-3,few,TRBV7-7,CASASGDTQYF,TGTGCTAGCGCGAGCGGGGATACGCAGTATTTT
-,TRBJ1-1,-,TRBV15,CATSAGDVTLNTEAFF,TGTGCCACCAGCGCGGGGGACGTTACGTTGAACACTGAAGCTTTCTTT
-,TRBJ2-7,-,TRBV29-1,CSGSGAARNEQYF,TGCAGCGGTTCAGGGGCCGCTCGGAACGAGCAGTACTTC
TRBD1,TRBJ2-5,-,TRBV5-1,CASRTGTGVQETQYF,TGCGCCAGCAGGACCGGGACAGGGGTTCAAGAGACCCAGTACTTC
-,TRBJ2-3,-,TRBV5-6,CASSFRRSDTQYF,TGTGCCAGCAGCTTCCGTCGATCAGATACGCAGTATTTT
TRBD1,TRBJ2-2,few,TRBV30,CACHGQATNTGELFF,TGTGCCTGCCACGGACAGGCAACGAACACCGGGGAGCTGTTTTTT
TRBD2,TRBJ2-3,-,TRBV29-1,CSVITGGPADTQYF,TGCAGCGTTATTACGGGGGGGCCGGCAGATACGCAGTATTTT
TRBD1,TRBJ2-1,-,TRBV30,CAWERDRAYNEQFF,TGTGCCTGGGAGCGGGACAGGGCCTACAATGAGCAGTTCTTC
-,TRBJ2-1,few,TRBV6-5,CASSYSGHSRDEQFF,TGTGCCAGCAGTTATTCGGGACACTCGAGGGATGAGCAGTTCTTC
TRBD1,TRBJ1-1,-,TRBV6-5,CASSWGQLNTEAFF,TGTGCCAGCAGTTGGGGACAGTTAAACACTGAAGCTTTCTTT
TRBD1,TRBJ1-2,-,TRBV30,CAWTPGQGPSTF,TGTGCCTGGACTCCGGGACAGGGACCCTCCACCTTC
-,TRBJ2-1,-,TRBV30,CAWSELQEQFF,TGTGCCTGGAGTGAGTTACAGGAGCAGTTCTTC
TRBD2,TRBJ2-1,few,TRBV7-9,CASSLAGLAGEGSYNEQFF,TGTGCCAGCAGCTTAGCAGGACTAGCGGGGGAGGGTTCCTACAATGAGCAGTTCTTC
TRBD1,TRBJ2-7,-,TRBV5-1,CASSKGGAYEQYF,TGCGCCAGCAGCAAAGGGGGCGCCTACGAGCAGTACTTC
-,TRBJ2-2,-,TRBV5-6,CASSPLAPNTGELFF,TGTGCCAGCAGCCCCCTGGCGCCTAACACCGGGGAGCTGTTTTTT
-,TRBJ1-1,-,TRBV2,CASTFDSRTEAFF,TGTGCCAGCACCTTCGACAGCAGGACTGAAGCTTTCTTT
TRBD1,TRBJ1-1,-,TRBV30,CAWSGDRVPTEAFF,TGTGCCTGGAGTGGCGACAGGGTTCCAACTGAAGCTTTCTTT
TRBD2,TRBJ2-3,few,TRBV19,CASSTSGGADTQYF,TGTGCCAGTAGTACTAGCGGGGGGGCAGATACGCAGTATTTT
TRBD1,TRBJ2-7,few,TRBV18,CASSPIQGEEQYF,TGTGCCAGCTCACCAATACAGGGGGAAGAGCAGTACTTC
TRBD1,TRBJ2-7,-,TRBV27,CASSRGQGNYEQYF,TGTGCCAGCAGTCGAGGACAGGGGAACTACGAGCAGTACTTC
-,TRBJ2-7,few,TRBV7-2,CASSLEAGSYEQYF,TGTGCCAGCAGCTTAGAGGCAGGATCCTACGAGCAGTACTTC
-,TRBJ2-1,-,TRBV6-5,CATNRNPNEQFF,TGTGCCACCAACCGAAACCCCAATGAGCAGTTCTTC
-,TRBJ1-2,-,TRBV29-1,CSAGARGWGYTF,TGCAGCGCTGGGGCCAGGGGTTGGGGCTACACCTTC
TRBD2,TRBJ2-5,once,TRBV2,CASRAGLAGPETQYF,TGTGCCAGCAGAGCCGGACTAGCGGGACCGGAGACCCAGTACTTC
-,TRBJ2-1,few,TRBV7-7,CASSLAPRTEQFF,TGTGCCAGCAGCTTAGCGCCGAGGACAGAGCAGTTCTTC
TRBD1,TRBJ2-7,-,TRBV29-1,CSVEGDRGSYEQYF,TGCAGCGTTGAAGGGGACAGGGGCTCCTACGAGCAGTACTTC
-,TRBJ1-1,few,TRBV19,CASSIQGTNTEAFF,TGTGCCAGTAGTATCCAGGGAACGAACACTGAAGCTTTCTTT
TRBD1,TRBJ2-7,-,TRBV6-5,CASKGQGLYEQYF,TGTGCCAGTAAGGGACAGGGATTATACGAGCAGTACTTC
TRBD2,TRBJ2-5,-,TRBV18,CASSPLLAGGETQYF,TGTGCCAGCTCACCACTACTAGCGGGGGGCGAGACCCAGTACTTC
-,TRBJ2-1,few,TRBV28,CASSSPTRYNEQFF,TGTGCCAGCAGCTCCCCAACACGATACAATGAGCAGTTCTTC
-,TRBJ2-4,-,TRBV29-1,CSVEDRRDGKNIQYF,TGCAGCGTTGAAGATCGCCGGGACGGCAAAAACATTCAGTACTTC
TRBD1,TRBJ2-7,-,TRBV29-1,CSIGQGHEQYF,TGCAGCATTGGACAGGGCCACGAGCAGTACTTC
TRBD2,TRBJ2-3,-,TRBV29-1,CSVISGTSTDTQYF,TGCAGCGTAATTAGCGGGACCAGCACAGATACGCAGTATTTT
TRBD2,TRBJ2-1,-,TRBV5-4,CASSSAGTRVNEQFF,TGTGCCAGCAGCTCAGCCGGGACTAGAGTAAATGAGCAGTTCTTC